Listed below are T cell receptor beta chains from one sample, sequenced in a study of T-cell reconstitution after alpha-beta-depleted transplantation in children. TCRdb fed the PCR reads into MiXCR, producing one record per CDR3 protein. The data show 90,000 to 130,000 distinct CDR3 sequences, with around 6.4% seen just once and roughly 24% held by the top ten. The specimen was PBMCs, mostly from graft donor cells, collected 360 days after TCRalphabeta/CD19-depleted stem cell transplant. These receptors were taken from a male patient between 2 and 10 years old who had a stem cell transplant for acute lymphoblastic leukemia, so the T cells may come from the graft donor. The CDR3 runs from the conserved cysteine through the conserved F or W. A D gene is named only where the DNA matches it firmly. Expanded clones get a size class; other rows say once, few or many, or leave the size out.

j_gene: TRBJ1-1; d_gene: NA; abundance: many; v_gene: TRBV6-5; CDR3nt: TGTGCCAGCAGTTACAGCAGAAATCCGAACACTGAAGCTTTCTTT; CDR3aa: CASSYSRNPNTEAFF
j_gene: TRBJ1-5; d_gene: NA; abundance: few; v_gene: TRBV19; CDR3nt: TGTGCCAGTAGTATCGGGTTAGGCGATCAGCCCCAGCATTTT; CDR3aa: CASSIGLGDQPQHF
j_gene: TRBJ2-7; d_gene: NA; abundance: NA; v_gene: TRBV4-1; CDR3nt: TGCGCCAGCAGCCAAGATTCCCTCGTACCCTACGAGCAGTACTTC; CDR3aa: CASSQDSLVPYEQYF
j_gene: TRBJ2-3; d_gene: NA; abundance: many; v_gene: TRBV25-1; CDR3nt: TGTGCCAGCAGTGAATATGCAGGGCCGACAGATACGCAGTATTTT; CDR3aa: CASSEYAGPTDTQYF
j_gene: TRBJ1-1; d_gene: TRBD1; abundance: many; v_gene: TRBV28; CDR3nt: TGTGCCAGCAGGTCCCGGGACAGGGTCGGGACTGAAGCTTTCTTT; CDR3aa: CASRSRDRVGTEAFF
j_gene: TRBJ1-1; d_gene: NA; abundance: many; v_gene: TRBV27; CDR3nt: TGTGCCAGCAGTTTGGGATCGGGGAAGCTCACTGAAGCTTTCTTT; CDR3aa: CASSLGSGKLTEAFF
j_gene: TRBJ2-1; d_gene: TRBD2; abundance: many; v_gene: TRBV6-5; CDR3nt: TGTGCCAGCAGTTACGGGGGGGGGGACAATGAGCAGTTCTTC; CDR3aa: CASSYGGGDNEQFF
j_gene: TRBJ2-7; d_gene: TRBD1; abundance: few; v_gene: TRBV27; CDR3nt: TGTGCCAGCAGCCGCCGGGACAGGGGGCAAGAGCAGTACTTC; CDR3aa: CASSRRDRGQEQYF
j_gene: TRBJ2-3; d_gene: NA; abundance: NA; v_gene: TRBV9; CDR3nt: TGTGCCAGCAGCTTCCTTTGGACAGATACGCAGTATTTT; CDR3aa: CASSFLWTDTQYF
j_gene: TRBJ2-7; d_gene: TRBD1; abundance: NA; v_gene: TRBV27; CDR3nt: TGTGCCAGCAAACCCAACAGGGGGCATGGTTACGAGCAGTACTTC; CDR3aa: CASKPNRGHGYEQYF
j_gene: TRBJ1-6; d_gene: NA; abundance: NA; v_gene: TRBV27; CDR3nt: TGTGCCAGCACCACCCGGGGCAGGAGAAATTCACCCCTCCACTTT; CDR3aa: CASTTRGRRNSPLHF
j_gene: TRBJ2-7; d_gene: TRBD1; abundance: NA; v_gene: TRBV4-3; CDR3nt: TGCGCCAGCAGCCCCCGGGGCGATACGACAGGGACGGCGCAGTACTTC; CDR3aa: CASSPRGDTTGTAQYF
j_gene: TRBJ2-4; d_gene: NA; abundance: NA; v_gene: TRBV7-9; CDR3nt: TGTGCCAGCAGCTTTGGGGGGCGGGGAGCCAAAAACATTCAGTACTTC; CDR3aa: CASSFGGRGAKNIQYF
j_gene: TRBJ2-7; d_gene: TRBD1; abundance: many; v_gene: TRBV2; CDR3nt: TGTGCCAGCAGACCCGGGACAGGTCCGCTCGAGCAGTACTTC; CDR3aa: CASRPGTGPLEQYF
j_gene: TRBJ1-1; d_gene: NA; abundance: few; v_gene: TRBV25-1; CDR3nt: TGTGCCAGCAGTGACGGCACCCTAACTGAAGCTTTCTTT; CDR3aa: CASSDGTLTEAFF
j_gene: TRBJ2-5; d_gene: TRBD2; abundance: NA; v_gene: TRBV7-7; CDR3nt: TGTGCTAGCAGCCAGGGACTAGCGGAGGTCGGTGAGACCCAGTACTTC; CDR3aa: CASSQGLAEVGETQYF
j_gene: TRBJ2-1; d_gene: TRBD2; abundance: NA; v_gene: TRBV5-6; CDR3nt: TGTGCCAGCAGCTCCGCCCGGACTAGCGGGGGGGCGCGTGAGCAGTTCTTC; CDR3aa: CASSSARTSGGAREQFF
j_gene: TRBJ2-1; d_gene: NA; abundance: many; v_gene: TRBV4-3; CDR3nt: TGCGCCAGCAGCCAAGACGGGCCTTCCGCTTACAATGAGCAGTTCTTC; CDR3aa: CASSQDGPSAYNEQFF
j_gene: TRBJ1-5; d_gene: TRBD1; abundance: many; v_gene: TRBV5-6; CDR3nt: TGTGCCAGCAGTTGGACAGGGGAGGGGCCCCAGCATTTT; CDR3aa: CASSWTGEGPQHF
j_gene: TRBJ2-3; d_gene: NA; abundance: many; v_gene: TRBV4-3; CDR3nt: TGCGCCAGCAGCCAAGATCCGCACGGGATCAGCACAGATACGCAGTATTTT; CDR3aa: CASSQDPHGISTDTQYF
j_gene: TRBJ1-4; d_gene: NA; abundance: few; v_gene: TRBV10-3; CDR3nt: TGTGCCATCAGTGAGTTAAGGGAAAAACTGTTTTTT; CDR3aa: CAISELREKLFF
j_gene: TRBJ2-3; d_gene: NA; abundance: many; v_gene: TRBV20-1; CDR3nt: TGCAGTGCTAGACCGACCACTACAGATACGCAGTATTTT; CDR3aa: CSARPTTTDTQYF
j_gene: TRBJ2-6; d_gene: NA; abundance: few; v_gene: TRBV1; CDR3nt: TGCACCAGCAGCCAAGCGGGGGGCCTTTCCTTATCTGGGGCCAACGTCCTGACTTTC; CDR3aa: CTSSQAGGLSLSGANVLTF